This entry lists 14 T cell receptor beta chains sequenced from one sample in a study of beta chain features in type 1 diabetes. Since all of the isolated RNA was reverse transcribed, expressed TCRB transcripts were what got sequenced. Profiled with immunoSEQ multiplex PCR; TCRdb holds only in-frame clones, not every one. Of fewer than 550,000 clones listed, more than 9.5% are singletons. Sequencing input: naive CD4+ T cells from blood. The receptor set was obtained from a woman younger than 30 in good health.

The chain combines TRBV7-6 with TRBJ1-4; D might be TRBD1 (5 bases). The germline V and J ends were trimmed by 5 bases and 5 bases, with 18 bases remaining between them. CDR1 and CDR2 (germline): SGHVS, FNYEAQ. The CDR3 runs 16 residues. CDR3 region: CASSQYAGAQNEKLFF. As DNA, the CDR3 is TGTGCCAGCAGCCAGTATGCCGGGGCACAAAATGAAAAACTGTTTTTT. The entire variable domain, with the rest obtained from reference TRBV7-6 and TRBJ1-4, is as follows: GAGVSQSPRYKVTKRGQDVALRCDPISGHVSLYWYRQALGQGPEFLTYFNYEAQQDKSGLPNDRFSAERPEGSISTLTIQRTEQRDSAMYRCASSQYAGAQNEKLFFGSGTQLSVL.

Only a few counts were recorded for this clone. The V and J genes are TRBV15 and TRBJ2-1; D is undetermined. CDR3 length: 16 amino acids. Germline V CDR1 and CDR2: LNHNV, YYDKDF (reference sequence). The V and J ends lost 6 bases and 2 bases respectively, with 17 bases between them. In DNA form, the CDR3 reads TGTGCCACCAGACTGACGCTAACGGCGACCTACAATGAGCAGTTCTTC. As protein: CATRLTLTATYNEQFF. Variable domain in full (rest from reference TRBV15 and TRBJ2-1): DAMVIQNPRYQVTQFGKPVTLSCSQTLNHNVMYWYQQKSSQAPKLLFHYYDKDFNNEADTPDNFQSRRPNTSFCFLDIRSPGLGDTAMYLCATRLTLTATYNEQFFGPGTRLTVL.

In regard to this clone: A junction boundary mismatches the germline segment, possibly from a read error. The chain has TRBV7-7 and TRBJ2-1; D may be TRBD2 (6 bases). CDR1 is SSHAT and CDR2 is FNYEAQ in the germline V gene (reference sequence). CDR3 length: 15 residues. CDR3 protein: CASSPAGGPYNEQFF. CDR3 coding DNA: TGTGCTAGCAGCCCAGCCGGAGGGCCGTACAATGAGCAGTTCTTC.

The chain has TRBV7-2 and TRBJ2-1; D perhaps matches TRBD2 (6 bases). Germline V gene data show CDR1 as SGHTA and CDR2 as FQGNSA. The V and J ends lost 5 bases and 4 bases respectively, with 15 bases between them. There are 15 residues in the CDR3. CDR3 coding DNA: TGTGCCAGCAGCCCGCAACCGGGACTGTACAATGAGCAGTTCTTC. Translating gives CASSPQPGLYNEQFF.

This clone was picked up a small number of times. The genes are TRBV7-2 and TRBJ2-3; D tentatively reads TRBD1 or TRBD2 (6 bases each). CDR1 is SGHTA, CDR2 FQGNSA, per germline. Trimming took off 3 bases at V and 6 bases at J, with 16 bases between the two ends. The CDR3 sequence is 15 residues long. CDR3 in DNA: TGTGCCAGCAGCTTGGGGGGCCTACAGTCTGATACGCAGTATTTT. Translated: CASSLGGLQSDTQYF.

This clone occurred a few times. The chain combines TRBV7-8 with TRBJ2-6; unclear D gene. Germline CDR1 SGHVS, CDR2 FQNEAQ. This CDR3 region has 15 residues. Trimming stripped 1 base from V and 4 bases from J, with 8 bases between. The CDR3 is CASSLGYRGANVLTF. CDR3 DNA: TGTGCCAGCAGCTTAGGCTACCGGGGGGCCAACGTCCTGACTTTC.

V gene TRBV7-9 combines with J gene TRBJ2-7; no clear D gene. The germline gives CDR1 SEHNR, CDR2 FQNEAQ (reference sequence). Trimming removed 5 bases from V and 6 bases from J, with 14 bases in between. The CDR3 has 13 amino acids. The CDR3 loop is CASSGRMVSEQYV. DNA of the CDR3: TGTGCCAGCAGCGGCCGGATGGTCTCCGAGCAGTACGTC.

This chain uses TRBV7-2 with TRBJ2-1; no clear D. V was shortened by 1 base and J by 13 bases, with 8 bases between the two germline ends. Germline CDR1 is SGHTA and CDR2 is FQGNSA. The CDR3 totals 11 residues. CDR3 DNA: TGTGCCAGCAGCTTAGTGAGCATACAGTTCTTC. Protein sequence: CASSLVSIQFF.

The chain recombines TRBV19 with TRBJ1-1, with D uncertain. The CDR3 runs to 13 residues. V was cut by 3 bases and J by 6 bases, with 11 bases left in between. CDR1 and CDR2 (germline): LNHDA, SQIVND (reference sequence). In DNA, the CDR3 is TGTGCCAGTAGTATCCCGGCGAGCGCTGAAGCTTTCTTT. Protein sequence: CASSIPASAEAFF.

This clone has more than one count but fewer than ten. For the CDR3, the DNA is TGTGCCAGCAGCGTTGATCCCGGCCCGGCAGGGAGCCATCCACGAAACACCATATATTTT. Amino acids: CASSVDPGPAGSHPRNTIYF. The chain uses TRBV9 and TRBJ1-3; D is perhaps TRBD1 (5 bases). Trimming shortened V by 2 bases and J by 5 bases, and 29 bases separated the two germline ends. Germline V gene data show CDR1 as SGDLS and CDR2 as YYNGEE. CDR3 length: 20 residues. The full variable domain, with the rest looked up from reference TRBV9 and TRBJ1-3, is DSGVTQTPKHLITATGQRVTLRCSPRSGDLSVYWYQQSLDQGLQFLIQYYNGEERAKGNILERFSAQQFPDLHSELNLSSLELGDSALYFCASSVDPGPAGSHPRNTIYFGEGSWLTVV.

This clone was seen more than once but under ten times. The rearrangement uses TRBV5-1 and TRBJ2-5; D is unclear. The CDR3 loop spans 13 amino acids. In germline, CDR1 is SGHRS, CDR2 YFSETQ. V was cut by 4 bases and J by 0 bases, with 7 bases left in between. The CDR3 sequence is CASSPTNQETQYF. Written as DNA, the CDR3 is TGCGCCAGCAGCCCTACTAACCAAGAGACCCAGTACTTC.

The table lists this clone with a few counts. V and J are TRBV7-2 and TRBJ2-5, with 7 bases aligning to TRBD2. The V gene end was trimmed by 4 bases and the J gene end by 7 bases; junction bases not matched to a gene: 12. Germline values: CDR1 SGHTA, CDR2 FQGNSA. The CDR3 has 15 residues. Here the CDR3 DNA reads TGTGCCAGCAGCTCAATGAGCGGGATGGGTGGGACCCAGTACTTC. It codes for CASSSMSGMGGTQYF.

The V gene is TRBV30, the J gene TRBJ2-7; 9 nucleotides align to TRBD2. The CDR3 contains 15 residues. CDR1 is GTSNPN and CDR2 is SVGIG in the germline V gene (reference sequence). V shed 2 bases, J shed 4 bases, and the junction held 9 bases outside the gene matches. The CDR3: CAWSPSRTSAYEQYF. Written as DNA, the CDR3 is TGTGCCTGGAGTCCGTCTCGGACTAGCGCGTACGAGCAGTACTTC.

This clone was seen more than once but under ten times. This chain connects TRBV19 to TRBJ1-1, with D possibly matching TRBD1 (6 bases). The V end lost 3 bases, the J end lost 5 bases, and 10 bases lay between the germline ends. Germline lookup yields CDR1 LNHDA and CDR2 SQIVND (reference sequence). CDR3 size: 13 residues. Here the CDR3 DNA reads TGTGCCAGTAGTATTGGGCAGGGGACTGAAGCTTTCTTT. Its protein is CASSIGQGTEAFF.